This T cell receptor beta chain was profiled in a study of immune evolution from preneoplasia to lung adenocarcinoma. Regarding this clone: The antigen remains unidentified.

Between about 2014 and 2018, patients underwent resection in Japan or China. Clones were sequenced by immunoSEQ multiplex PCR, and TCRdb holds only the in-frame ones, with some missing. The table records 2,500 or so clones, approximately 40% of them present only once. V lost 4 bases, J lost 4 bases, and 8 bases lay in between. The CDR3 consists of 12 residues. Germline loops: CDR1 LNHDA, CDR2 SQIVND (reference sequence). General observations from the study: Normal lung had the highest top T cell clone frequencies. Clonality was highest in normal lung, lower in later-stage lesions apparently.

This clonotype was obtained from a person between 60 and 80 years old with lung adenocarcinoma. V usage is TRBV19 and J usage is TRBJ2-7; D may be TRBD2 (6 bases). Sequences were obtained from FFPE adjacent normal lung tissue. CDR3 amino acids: CASSTSAYEQYF. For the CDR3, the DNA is TGTGCCAGTAGTACTAGCGCGTACGAGCAGTACTTC.